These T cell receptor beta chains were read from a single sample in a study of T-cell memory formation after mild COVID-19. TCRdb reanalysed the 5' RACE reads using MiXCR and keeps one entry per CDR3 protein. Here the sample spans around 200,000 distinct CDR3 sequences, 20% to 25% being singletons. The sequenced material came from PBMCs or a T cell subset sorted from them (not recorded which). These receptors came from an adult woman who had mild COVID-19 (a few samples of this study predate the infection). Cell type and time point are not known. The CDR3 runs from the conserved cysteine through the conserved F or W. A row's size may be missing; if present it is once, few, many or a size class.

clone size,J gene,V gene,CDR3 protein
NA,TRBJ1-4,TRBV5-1,CASSLGTGVDEKLFF
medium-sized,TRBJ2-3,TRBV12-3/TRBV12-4,CASSLAGRGPSTDTQYF
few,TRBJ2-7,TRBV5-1,CASSFRGPYEQYF
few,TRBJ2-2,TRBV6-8,CASSYPRDNYTGELFF
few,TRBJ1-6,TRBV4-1,CASSPSGRRGPLHF
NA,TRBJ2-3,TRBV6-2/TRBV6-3,CASSPDGGTDTQYF
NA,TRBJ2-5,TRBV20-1,CSARDVPGRGYQETQYF
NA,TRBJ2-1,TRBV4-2,CASSQGLEQFF
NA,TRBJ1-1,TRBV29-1,CSVEVPGPMNTEAFF
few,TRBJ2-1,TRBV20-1,CSARDMASGKRGTYNEQFF
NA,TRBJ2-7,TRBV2,CASRLLAGNYEQYF
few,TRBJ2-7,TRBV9,CASSEGSGDEQYF
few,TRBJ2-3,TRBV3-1,CASSQDGISGLAGAGTQYF
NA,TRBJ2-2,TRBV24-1,CATSPVPGELFF
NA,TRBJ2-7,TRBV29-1,CSVLSYEQYF
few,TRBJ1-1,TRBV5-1,CASSFEGGDTEAFF
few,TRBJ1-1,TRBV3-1,CASSTKTGEAFF
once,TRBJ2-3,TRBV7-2,CASSLGTRYGTDTQYF
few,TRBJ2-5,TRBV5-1,CASSLGPAGELETQYF
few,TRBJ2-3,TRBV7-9,CASSPSNADTQYF
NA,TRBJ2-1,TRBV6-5,CASSPRGQGLSGEQFF
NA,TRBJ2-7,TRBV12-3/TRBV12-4,CASSATRWGSYEQYF
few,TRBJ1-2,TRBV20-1,CSARKGDYGYTF
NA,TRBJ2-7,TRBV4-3,CASSPSEGVQYEQYF
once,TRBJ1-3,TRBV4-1,CASSPAPESSGNTIYF
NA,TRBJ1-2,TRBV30,CAGDTGTPGYTF
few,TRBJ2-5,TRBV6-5,CASSYRGSETQYF
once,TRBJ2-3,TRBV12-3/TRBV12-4,CASLGGLSTDTQYF
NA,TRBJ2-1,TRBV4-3,CASRRSSIAVGNDEQFF
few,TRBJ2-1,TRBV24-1,CATSSWQGDNEQFF
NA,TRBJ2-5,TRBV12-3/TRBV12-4,CASTPAGVPVEETQYF
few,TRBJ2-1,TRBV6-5,CASSYYGSSNYNEQFF
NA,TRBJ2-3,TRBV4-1,CASSPGGAAFTDTQYF
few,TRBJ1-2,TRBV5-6,CASSLDWSTNYGYTF
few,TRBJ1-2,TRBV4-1,CASSPLDLGGNYGYTF
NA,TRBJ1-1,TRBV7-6,CASKLRGGPAFF
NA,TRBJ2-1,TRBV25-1,CASSVAIGSYNEQFF
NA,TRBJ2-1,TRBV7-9,CASSLLGLAGVKGREQFF
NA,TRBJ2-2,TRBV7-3,CASSPQLGGPGELFF
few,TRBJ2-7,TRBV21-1,CASSKAGAPSYEQYF
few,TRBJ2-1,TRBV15,CATSRDLADPYNEQFF
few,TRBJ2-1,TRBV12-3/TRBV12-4,CASSWTGQASDEQFF
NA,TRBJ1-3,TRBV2,CASPLGDREHSGNTIYF
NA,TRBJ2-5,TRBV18,CASSPPDQETQYF
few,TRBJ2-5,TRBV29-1,CSVERAGGPPWAQYF
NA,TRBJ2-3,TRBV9,CASSSGGARDTQYF
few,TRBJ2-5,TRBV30,CAWSGTFPAGMAQYF
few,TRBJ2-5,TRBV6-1,CASSETTGLAGEETQYF
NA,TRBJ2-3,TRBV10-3,CAISEDPAVHTQYF
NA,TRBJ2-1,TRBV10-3,CAISVGGYDEQFF
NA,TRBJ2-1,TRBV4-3,CASSPRSAPGNEQFF
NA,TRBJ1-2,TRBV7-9,CASSLAVGAVYGYTF